This T cell receptor (beta chain) was recorded in a study of control samples from healthy donors and cancer patients. Produced via immunoSEQ multiplex PCR; TCRdb's table is partial and in-frame only. The sample gives some 49,000 clones, approximately 86% of which show up once; approximately 2.6% is in the top ten. Germline V gene sequence: CDR1 SGHRS, CDR2 YFSETQ. There are 15 residues in the CDR3. The trim removed 4 bases at V and 0 bases at J, leaving 4 bases unmatched. The source of this sequence is a woman between 45 and 60 years old with lung cancer. The chain uses TRBV5-1 and TRBJ2-4; 7 nucleotides line up with TRBD2. Sequenced material: PBMCs. This CDR3 reads CASSGDYPAKNIQYF. CDR3 nucleotide sequence: TGCGCCAGCAGCGGGGACTACCCAGCCAAAAACATTCAGTACTTC. Variable domain in full (rest from reference TRBV5-1 and TRBJ2-4): KAGVTQTPRYLIKTRGQQVTLSCSPISGHRSVSWYQQTPGQGLQFLFEYFSETQRNKGNFPGRFSGRQFSNSRSEMNVSTLELGDSALYLCASSGDYPAKNIQYFGAGTRLSVL.